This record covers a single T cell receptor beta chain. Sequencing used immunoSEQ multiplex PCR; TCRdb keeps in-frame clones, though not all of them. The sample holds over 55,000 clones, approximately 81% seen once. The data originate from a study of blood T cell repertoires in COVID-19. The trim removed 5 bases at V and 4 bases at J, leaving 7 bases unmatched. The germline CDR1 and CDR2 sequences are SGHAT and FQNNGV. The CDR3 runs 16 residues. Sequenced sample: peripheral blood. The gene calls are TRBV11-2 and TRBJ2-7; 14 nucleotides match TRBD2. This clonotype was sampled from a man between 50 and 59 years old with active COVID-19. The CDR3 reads CASSPLGLAGEYEQYF. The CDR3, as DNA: TGTGCCAGCAGCCCACTGGGACTAGCGGGAGAATACGAGCAGTACTTC.